A single sample gave rise to the 15 T cell receptor beta chains below, sequenced in a study of T cell changes during pregnancy in multiple sclerosis. TCRdb's copy holds only in-frame clones and misses some; the assay was immunoSEQ multiplex PCR. The sample has tens of thousands of clones; about 92% are singletons. The starting material was peripheral blood, obtained in the first trimester of pregnancy. These receptors were collected from a female donor in good health, enrolled as a control in a pregnancy study.

V and J are TRBV10-3 and TRBJ2-5; D perhaps matches TRBD2 (6 bases). Germline V gene sequence: CDR1 ENHRY, CDR2 SYGVKD. CDR3 length equals 13 residues. Trimming took 5 bases from V and 3 from J, leaving 10 bases between them. CDR3 sequence: CAISFSGKETQYF. The CDR3 nucleotides read TGTGCCATCAGTTTTAGCGGAAAAGAGACCCAGTACTTC.

This sequence joins TRBV30 and TRBJ1-1; D is perhaps TRBD1 (6 bases). CDR3 length: 12 amino acids. The germline V and J ends were trimmed by 4 bases and 6 bases, with 12 bases remaining between them. Germline loops: CDR1 GTSNPN, CDR2 SVGIG (reference sequence). CDR3 loop: CAWTGQSPEAFF. CDR3 nucleotides: TGTGCCTGGACCGGACAGAGTCCTGAAGCTTTCTTT.

The chain carries TRBV15 and TRBJ1-6; no reliable D call. The CDR3 is made up of 16 amino acids. V gave up 3 bases and J gave up 0 bases, with 9 bases separating them. Germline V lookup: CDR1 LNHNV, CDR2 YYDKDF (reference sequence). The CDR3 region is CATSSDWSSYNSPLHF. The CDR3 region has the DNA TGTGCCACCAGCAGCGACTGGAGCTCCTATAATTCACCCCTCCACTTT.

The chain is built from TRBV25-1 and TRBJ2-7; tentatively, D is TRBD1 (6 bases). CDR3 length: 11 amino acids. V lost 8 bases, J lost 3 bases, and 8 bases lay in between. Germline V CDR1 and CDR2: MGHDK, SYGVNS. The CDR3, as DNA: TGTGCCAGCCGGACAGTCTACGAGCAGTACTTC. The encoded protein is CASRTVYEQYF.

This clone has a single count. The J gene is TRBJ2-3, the V gene TRBV9; D remains ambiguous. The CDR3 consists of 14 residues. Looked up from germline, CDR1 is SGDLS and CDR2 is YYNGEE. With 0 bases removed from V and 5 bases from J, the gap between germline ends came to 10 bases. This CDR3 reads CASSVGGTRDTQYF. The CDR3 nucleotides read TGTGCCAGCAGCGTAGGCGGTACGAGAGATACGCAGTATTTT.

The chain recombines TRBV28 with TRBJ1-5, with 8 nucleotides matching TRBD1. The CDR3 has 14 amino acids. The V gene's germline CDR1 is MDHEN and CDR2 SYDVKM. V dropped 2 bases and J dropped 4; count of bases not matched to a gene: 1. The CDR3 DNA reads as TGTGCCAGCAGTTTACGACAGGGGAATCAGCCCCAGCATTTT. Residues: CASSLRQGNQPQHF.

This chain uses TRBV7-9 with TRBJ2-7; 10 bases fit TRBD2. Germline V gives CDR1 SEHNR, CDR2 FQNEAQ (reference sequence). The CDR3 spans 15 residues. The V segment lost 5 bases and the J segment 3 bases; nucleotides outside the gene matches: 7. CDR3 DNA sequence: TGTGCCAGCAGCGACGGGACTAGCGCTAGCTACGAGCAGTACTTC. It yields the protein CASSDGTSASYEQYF.

The V gene is TRBV14, the J gene TRBJ2-5; TRBD1 aligns across 7 bases. Germline V gives CDR1 SGHDN, CDR2 FVKESK. The length of the CDR3 is 15 residues. V lost 6 bases and J lost 5; bases outside the gene matches: 12. CDR3 bases: TGTGCCAGCAGTCCCTCGACAGGGAGAGGGGAGACCCAGTACTTC. It yields the protein CASSPSTGRGETQYF.

This clone was detected only once. The gene calls are TRBV11-2 and TRBJ2-7; 11 nucleotides line up with TRBD2. CDR3 length: 16 amino acids. V shed 3 bases and J 3 bases; nucleotides not matched to a gene: 7. Germline assignment: CDR1 SGHAT and CDR2 FQNNGV. The CDR3 sequence: CASSLGPTSGGYEQYF. CDR3 coding DNA: TGTGCCAGCAGCTTGGGTCCTACTAGCGGGGGCTACGAGCAGTACTTC.

This clone was picked up a small number of times. This rearrangement joins TRBV29-1 to TRBJ2-1; D is undetermined. Trimming pared 0 bases from V and 7 bases from J, leaving 7 bases between. Per germline, CDR1 SQVTM and CDR2 ANQGSEA. The CDR3 is made up of 12 amino acids. The CDR3 DNA reads as TGCAGCGTTGAAGATCTAGGAAATGAGCAGTTCTTC. Amino acid sequence: CSVEDLGNEQFF.

The chain joins TRBV9 to TRBJ1-1; D perhaps matches TRBD1 (5 bases). The V gene's germline CDR1 is SGDLS and CDR2 YYNGEE. Trimming pared 1 base from V and 11 bases from J, leaving 21 bases between. CDR3 length equals 15 residues. The CDR3 DNA is TGTGCCAGCAGCGTATCGCCGACCGGGACTCAGGAGGCTTTCTTT. The encoded protein is CASSVSPTGTQEAFF.

This rearrangement joins TRBV6-1 to TRBJ1-2; 8 bases map to TRBD1. V lost 3 bases, J lost 4 bases, and 10 bases stayed unmatched. The CDR3 has 16 amino acids. CDR1 and CDR2 (germline): MNHNS, SASEGT. The chain's CDR3 is CASSDLRTGSSYGYTF. DNA for the CDR3: TGTGCCAGCAGTGATTTGAGGACAGGGTCCAGCTATGGCTACACCTTC.

V usage is TRBV7-6 and J usage is TRBJ2-6; no reliable D call. Germline V gene lookup returns CDR1 SGHVS and CDR2 FNYEAQ. Trimming shortened V by 5 bases and J by 4 bases, and 18 bases separated the two germline ends. This CDR3 comprises 17 residues. The CDR3 sequence: CASSPTTLLSGANVLTF. CDR3 coding DNA: TGTGCCAGCAGCCCTACGACTCTGCTCTCAGGGGCCAACGTCCTGACTTTC. The whole variable domain, remainder taken from reference TRBV7-6 and TRBJ2-6, is GAGVSQSPRYKVTKRGQDVALRCDPISGHVSLYWYRQALGQGPEFLTYFNYEAQQDKSGLPNDRFSAERPEGSISTLTIQRTEQRDSAMYRCASSPTTLLSGANVLTFGAGSRLTVL.

The chain uses TRBV4-3 and TRBJ2-1; possible D gene TRBD2, 6 bases. This CDR3 spans 16 amino acids. The germline V and J ends were trimmed by 0 bases and 1 base, with 10 bases remaining between them. Germline-derived CDR1 and CDR2 are LGHNA and YSLEER. Written as DNA, the CDR3 is TGCGCCAGCAGCCAAGACAGGGACTTTTCCTACAATGAGCAGTTCTTC. Amino acids: CASSQDRDFSYNEQFF.

The V gene is TRBV11-2, the J gene TRBJ2-3, with D perhaps matching TRBD2 (6 bases). CDR3 length: 12 residues. V shed 1 base and J shed 8 bases, with 7 bases lying between them. Germline V CDR1 and CDR2: SGHAT, FQNNGV. CDR3 DNA: TGTGCCAGCAGCTTAGGGGGAGGTACGCAGTATTTT. Translating gives CASSLGGGTQYF.